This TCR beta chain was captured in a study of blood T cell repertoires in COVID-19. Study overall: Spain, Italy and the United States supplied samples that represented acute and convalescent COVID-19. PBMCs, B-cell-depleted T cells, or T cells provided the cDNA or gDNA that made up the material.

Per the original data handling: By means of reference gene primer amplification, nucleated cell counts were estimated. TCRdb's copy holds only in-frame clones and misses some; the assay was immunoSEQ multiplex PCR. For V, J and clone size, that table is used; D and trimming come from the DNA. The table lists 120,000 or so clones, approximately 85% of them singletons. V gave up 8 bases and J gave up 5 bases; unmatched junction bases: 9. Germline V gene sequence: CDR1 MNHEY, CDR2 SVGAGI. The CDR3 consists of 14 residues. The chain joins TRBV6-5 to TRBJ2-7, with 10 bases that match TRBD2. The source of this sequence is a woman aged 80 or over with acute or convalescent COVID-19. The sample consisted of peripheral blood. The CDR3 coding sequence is TGTGCCAGCGAAAAGCGGGGGGGTGGCGACGAGCAGTACGTC. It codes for CASEKRGGGDEQYV.